What follows are 5 T cell receptor beta chains derived from one specimen sequenced in a study of graft-versus-host responses after intestinal transplantation. TCRdb's copy holds only in-frame clones and misses some; the assay was immunoSEQ multiplex PCR. The sample has some 130,000 clones, roughly 96% seen once. No antigens are known for them. The sample in question was unstimulated CD8+ T cells sorted from spleen or lymph node cells, obtained before intestinal transplant. Every receptor here comes from a human donor who received an intestinal transplant.

The chain joins TRBV7-3 to TRBJ2-5; TRBD2 matches at 9 bases. Trimming cost V 5 bases and J 2 bases; bases outside gene matches: 9. The CDR3 length is 16 residues. CDR1 is SGHTA, CDR2 FQGTGA, per germline. CDR3 sequence reads: CASSRVGGRAQETQYF. CDR3 DNA: TGTGCCAGCAGCCGGGTAGGCGGGAGGGCTCAAGAGACCCAGTACTTC.

The chain couples TRBV2 to TRBJ1-2; D is possibly TRBD1 (6 bases). Germline CDR1 is SNHLY and CDR2 is FYNNEI. V lost 7 bases to trimming and J lost 4 bases, with 13 bases between them. This CDR3 contains 13 residues. The CDR3 DNA reads as TGTGCCAGCAAGGATCAGGGGACCTATGGCTACACCTTC. Amino acid sequence: CASKDQGTYGYTF.

V usage is TRBV9 and J usage is TRBJ1-1, with a tentative D call TRBD1 (5 bases). Germline CDR1 reads SGDLS; CDR2 reads YYNGEE. The CDR3 is 14 residues long. Trimming pared 4 bases from V and 8 bases from J, leaving 18 bases between. This chain's CDR3 is CASSLEVGTREAFF. The CDR3, as DNA: TGTGCCAGCAGCCTCGAGGTTGGGACGAGGGAAGCTTTCTTT.

CDR3 DNA sequence: TGTGCCAGCAGTCCCGGACAGGGGGATTTAGCCGGGGAGCTGTTTTTT. Translating gives CASSPGQGDLAGELFF. The V gene is TRBV27, the J gene TRBJ2-2; 10 nucleotides line up with TRBD1. The germline gives CDR1 MNHEY, CDR2 SMNVEV (reference sequence). This CDR3 is built from 16 residues. V trimming: 5 bases; J trimming: 6 bases; junction bases outside the gene matches: 9.

In DNA, the CDR3 is TGTGCCAGCAGCTTAGGCGCAGGGCCAACTGAAGCTTTCTTT. Translating it yields CASSLGAGPTEAFF. The genes are TRBV7-6 and TRBJ1-1, with D tentatively TRBD1 (5 bases). The CDR3 runs 14 residues. Trimming took 1 base from V and 5 from J, leaving 11 bases between them. CDR1 and CDR2 (germline): SGHVS, FNYEAQ.